The T cell receptor (beta chain) described here comes from a study of response to subunit inactivated influenza vaccine (dated by TCRdb to about 2018). Background on the whole study: The study used deep quantitative T cell receptor repertoire profiling to track responses to a trivalent subunit inactivated influenza vaccine. Broader findings and caveats from the paper: The authors proposed that each seasonal influenza vaccination may bring in only a limited number of new T cells.

Its CDR3 holds 16 amino acids, cysteine through phenylalanine. The retained sequence is limited to the CDR3, 48 bases, with the frame set at the first base. The germline V gene (reference sequence) sets CDR1 to GTSNPN and CDR2 to SVGIG. Germline trimming: 2 bases from V, 0 bases from J; junction bases outside gene matches: 4. The library was built by means of RT-PCR. For sequencing, an Illumina HiSeq 2500 was employed. TCRdb reprocessed the public reads (quality trimming at Q25 with fastp, clone calling with MiXCR) and kept in-frame beta chains. All rows with the same CDR3 protein become a single entry with the most common DNA and genes. The sample table lists 600,000 to 850,000 distinct CDR3 sequences, 11% to 15% of them with a count of one. Together, the top ten hold 7.5% to 9% of the sample. About this clonotype itself: What antigen it recognizes has not been identified. No much larger clone is present one base from it, and per-base qualities are unavailable.

The TCR sequence derives from a man aged 45-65 years who received an inactivated influenza vaccine. Donor details come from another sample of the same person, matched by shared clones. The sample here was PBMCs from blood, taken 14 to 15 days before vaccination. The chain uses TRBV30 and TRBJ2-3; 11 nucleotides in the junction match TRBD2. The base sequence is TGTGCCTGGAGTACCGGGACTAGCGGCAGCACAGATACGCAGTATTTT. The translation is CAWSTGTSGSTDTQYF.